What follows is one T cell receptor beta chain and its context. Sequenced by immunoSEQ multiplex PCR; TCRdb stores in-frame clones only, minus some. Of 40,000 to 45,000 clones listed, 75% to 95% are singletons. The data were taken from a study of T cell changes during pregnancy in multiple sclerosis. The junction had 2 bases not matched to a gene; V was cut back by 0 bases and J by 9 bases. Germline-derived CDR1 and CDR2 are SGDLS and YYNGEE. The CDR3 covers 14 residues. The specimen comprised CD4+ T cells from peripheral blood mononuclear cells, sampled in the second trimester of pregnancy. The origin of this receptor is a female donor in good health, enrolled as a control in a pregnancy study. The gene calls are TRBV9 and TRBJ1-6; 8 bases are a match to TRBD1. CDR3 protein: CASSVDQGASPLHF. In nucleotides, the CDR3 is TGTGCCAGCAGCGTAGATCAGGGGGCTTCACCCCTCCACTTT.